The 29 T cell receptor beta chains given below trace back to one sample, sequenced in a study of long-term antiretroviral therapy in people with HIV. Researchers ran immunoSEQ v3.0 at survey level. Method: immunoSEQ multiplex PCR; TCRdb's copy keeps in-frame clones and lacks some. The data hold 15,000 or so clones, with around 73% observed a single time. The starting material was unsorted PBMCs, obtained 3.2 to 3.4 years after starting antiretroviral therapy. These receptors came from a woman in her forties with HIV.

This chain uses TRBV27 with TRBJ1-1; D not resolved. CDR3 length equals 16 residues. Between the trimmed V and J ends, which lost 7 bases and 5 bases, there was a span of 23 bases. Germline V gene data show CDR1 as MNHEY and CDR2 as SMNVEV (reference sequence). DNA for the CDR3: TGTGCCAGCACCCCGCGGAAGTTTCCTAAAGGGACTGAAGCTTTCTTT. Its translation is CASTPRKFPKGTEAFF.

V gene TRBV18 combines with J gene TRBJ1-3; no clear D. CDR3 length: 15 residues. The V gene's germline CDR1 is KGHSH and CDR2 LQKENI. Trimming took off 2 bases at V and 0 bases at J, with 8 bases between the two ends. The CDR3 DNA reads TGTGCCAGCTCACCAAATACGGGCTCTGGAAACACCATATATTTT. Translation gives CASSPNTGSGNTIYF. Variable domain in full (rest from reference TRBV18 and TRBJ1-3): NAGVMQNPRHLVRRRGQEARLRCSPMKGHSHVYWYRQLPEEGLKFMVYLQKENIIDESGMPKERFSAEFPKEGPSILRIQQVVRGDSAAYFCASSPNTGSGNTIYFGEGSWLTVV.

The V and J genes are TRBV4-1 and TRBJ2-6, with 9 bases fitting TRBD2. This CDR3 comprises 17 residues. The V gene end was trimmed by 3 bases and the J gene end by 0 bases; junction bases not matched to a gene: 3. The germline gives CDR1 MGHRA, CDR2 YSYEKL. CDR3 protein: CASSHLAGNSGANVLTF. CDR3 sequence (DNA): TGCGCCAGCAGCCACCTAGCGGGGAACTCTGGGGCCAACGTCCTGACTTTC.

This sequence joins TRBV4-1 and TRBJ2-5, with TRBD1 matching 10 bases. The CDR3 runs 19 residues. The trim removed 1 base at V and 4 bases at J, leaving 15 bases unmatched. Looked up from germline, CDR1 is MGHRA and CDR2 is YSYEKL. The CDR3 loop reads CASSQARQGAGGRPETQYF. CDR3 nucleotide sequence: TGCGCCAGCAGCCAAGCCAGACAGGGGGCGGGGGGCAGGCCAGAGACCCAGTACTTC.

The CDR3 DNA is TGCGCCAGCAGCCAAGATTCAGCGGCTAACTATGGCTACACCTTC. Amino acid sequence: CASSQDSAANYGYTF. V gene TRBV4-1 combines with J gene TRBJ1-2; D is uncertain. Germline V gives CDR1 MGHRA, CDR2 YSYEKL. This CDR3 is built from 15 residues. Trimming cost V 0 bases and J 0 bases, with 8 bases left between them.

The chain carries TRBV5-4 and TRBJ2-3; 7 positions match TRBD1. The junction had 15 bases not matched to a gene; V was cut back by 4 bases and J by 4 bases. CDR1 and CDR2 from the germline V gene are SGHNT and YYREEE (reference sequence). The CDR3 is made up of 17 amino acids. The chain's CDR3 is CASSSFPPIDRADTQYF. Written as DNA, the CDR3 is TGTGCCAGCAGCAGTTTCCCACCTATTGACAGGGCAGATACGCAGTATTTT.

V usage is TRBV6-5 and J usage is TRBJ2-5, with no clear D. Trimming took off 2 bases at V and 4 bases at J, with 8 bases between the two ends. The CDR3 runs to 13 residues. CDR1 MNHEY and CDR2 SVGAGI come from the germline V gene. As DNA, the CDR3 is TGTGCCAGCAGTTACGTCCTCGGAGAGACCCAGTACTTC. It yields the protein CASSYVLGETQYF.

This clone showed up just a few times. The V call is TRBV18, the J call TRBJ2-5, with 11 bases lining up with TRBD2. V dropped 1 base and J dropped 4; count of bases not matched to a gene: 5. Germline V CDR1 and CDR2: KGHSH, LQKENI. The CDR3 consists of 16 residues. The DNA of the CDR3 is TGTGCCAGCTCACCACGACTAGCGGGGACCGCAGAGACCCAGTACTTC. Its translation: CASSPRLAGTAETQYF.

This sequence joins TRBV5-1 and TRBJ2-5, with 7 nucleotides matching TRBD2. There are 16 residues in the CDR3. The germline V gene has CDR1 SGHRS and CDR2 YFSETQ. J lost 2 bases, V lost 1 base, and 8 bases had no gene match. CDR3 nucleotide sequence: TGCGCCAGCAGCTTGTGGGGCGGGGGAACTCAAGAGACCCAGTACTTC. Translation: CASSLWGGGTQETQYF.

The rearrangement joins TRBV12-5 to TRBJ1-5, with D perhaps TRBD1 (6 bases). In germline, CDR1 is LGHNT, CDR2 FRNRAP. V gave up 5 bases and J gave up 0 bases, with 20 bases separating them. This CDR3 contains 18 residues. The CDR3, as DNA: TGTGCTAGTGGTCCCAGTCTGGCGGGACACAATAGCAATCAGCCCCAGCATTTT. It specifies CASGPSLAGHNSNQPQHF.

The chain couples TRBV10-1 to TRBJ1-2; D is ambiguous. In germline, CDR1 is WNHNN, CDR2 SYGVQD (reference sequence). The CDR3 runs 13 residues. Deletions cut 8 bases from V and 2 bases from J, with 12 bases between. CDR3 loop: CASGKALNYGYTF. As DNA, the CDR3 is TGCGCCAGCGGAAAGGCACTCAACTATGGCTACACCTTC.

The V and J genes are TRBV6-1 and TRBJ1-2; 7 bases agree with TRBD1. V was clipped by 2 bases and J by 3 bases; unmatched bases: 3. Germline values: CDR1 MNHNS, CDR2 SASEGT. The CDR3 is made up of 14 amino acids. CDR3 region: CASSERGTDYGYTF. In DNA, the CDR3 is TGTGCCAGCAGTGAACGCGGGACAGACTATGGCTACACCTTC.

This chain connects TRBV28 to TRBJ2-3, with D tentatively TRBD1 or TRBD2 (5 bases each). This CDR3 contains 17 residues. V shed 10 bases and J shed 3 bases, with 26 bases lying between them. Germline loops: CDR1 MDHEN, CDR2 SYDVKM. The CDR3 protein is CATTNSRGRLRTDTQYF. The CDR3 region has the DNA TGTGCCACCACCAATTCTAGGGGACGGCTTAGGACAGATACGCAGTATTTT.

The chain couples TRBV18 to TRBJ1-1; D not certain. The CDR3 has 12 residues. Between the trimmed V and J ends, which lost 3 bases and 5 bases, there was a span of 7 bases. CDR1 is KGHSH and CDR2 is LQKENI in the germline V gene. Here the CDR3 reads CASSPSGTEAFF. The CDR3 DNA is TGTGCCAGCTCACCTTCCGGGACTGAAGCTTTCTTT.

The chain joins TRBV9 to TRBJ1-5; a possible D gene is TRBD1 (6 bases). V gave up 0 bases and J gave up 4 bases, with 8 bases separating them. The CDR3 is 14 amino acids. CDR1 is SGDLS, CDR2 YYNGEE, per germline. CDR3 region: CASSVGTVNQPQHF. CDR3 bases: TGTGCCAGCAGCGTAGGGACAGTAAATCAGCCCCAGCATTTT.

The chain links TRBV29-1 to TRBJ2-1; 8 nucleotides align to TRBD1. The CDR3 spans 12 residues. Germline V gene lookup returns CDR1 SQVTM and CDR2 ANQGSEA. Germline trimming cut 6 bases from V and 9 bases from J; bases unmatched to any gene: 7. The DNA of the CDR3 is TGCAGCGTCGCCCAGGGGGCGGTTGAGCAGTTCTTC. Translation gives CSVAQGAVEQFF.

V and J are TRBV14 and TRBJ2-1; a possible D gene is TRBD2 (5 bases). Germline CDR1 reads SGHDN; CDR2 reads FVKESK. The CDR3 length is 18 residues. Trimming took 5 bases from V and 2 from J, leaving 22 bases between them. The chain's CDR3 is CASSVRDKDPQTYNEQFF. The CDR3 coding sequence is TGTGCCAGCAGCGTACGGGATAAAGATCCCCAGACCTACAATGAGCAGTTCTTC. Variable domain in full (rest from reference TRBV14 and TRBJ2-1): EAGVTQFPSHSVIEKGQTVTLRCDPISGHDNLYWYRRVMGKEIKFLLHFVKESKQDESGMPNNRFLAERTGGTYSTLKVQPAELEDSGVYFCASSVRDKDPQTYNEQFFGPGTRLTVL.

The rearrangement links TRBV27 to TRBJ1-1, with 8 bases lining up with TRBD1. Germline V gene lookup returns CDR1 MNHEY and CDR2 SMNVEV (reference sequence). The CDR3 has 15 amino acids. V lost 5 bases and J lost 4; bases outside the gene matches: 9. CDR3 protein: CASSPSRQGSTEAFF. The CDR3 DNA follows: TGTGCCAGCAGTCCGTCCCGACAGGGGTCCACTGAAGCTTTCTTT.

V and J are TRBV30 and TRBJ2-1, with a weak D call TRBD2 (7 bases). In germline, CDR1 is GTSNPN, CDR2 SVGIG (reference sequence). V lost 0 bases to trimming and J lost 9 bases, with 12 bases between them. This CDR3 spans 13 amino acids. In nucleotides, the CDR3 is TGTGCCTGGAGTGTAGGGGGGGCCCGTGAGCAGTTCTTC. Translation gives CAWSVGGAREQFF.

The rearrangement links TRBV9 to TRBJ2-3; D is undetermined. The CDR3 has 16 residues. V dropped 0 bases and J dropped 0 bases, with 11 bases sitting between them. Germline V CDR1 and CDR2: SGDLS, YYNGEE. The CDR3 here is CASSVGPPASTDTQYF. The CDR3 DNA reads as TGTGCCAGCAGCGTAGGGCCGCCGGCTAGCACAGATACGCAGTATTTT.

The CDR3 is CASSLEGPDTEAFF. The DNA for the CDR3 is TGCGCCAGCAGCTTGGAGGGTCCGGACACTGAAGCTTTCTTT. The chain is built from TRBV5-1 and TRBJ1-1, with D hard to call. The CDR3 has 14 amino acids. Germline V gene sequence: CDR1 SGHRS, CDR2 YFSETQ. V lost 0 bases and J 3 bases, leaving 9 bases between the germline ends.

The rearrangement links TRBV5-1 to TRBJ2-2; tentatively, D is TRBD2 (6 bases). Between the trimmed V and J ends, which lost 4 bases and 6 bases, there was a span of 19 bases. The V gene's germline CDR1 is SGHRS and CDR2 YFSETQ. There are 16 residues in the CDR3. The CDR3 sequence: CASSLSGAVGSGELFF. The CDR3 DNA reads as TGCGCCAGCAGCCTTAGCGGCGCGGTGGGGTCCGGGGAGCTGTTTTTT.

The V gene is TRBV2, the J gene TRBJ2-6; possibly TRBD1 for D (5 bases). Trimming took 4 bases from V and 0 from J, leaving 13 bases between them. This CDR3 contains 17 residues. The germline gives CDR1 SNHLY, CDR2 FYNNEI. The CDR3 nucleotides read TGTGCCAGCAGTGGTGGACATATGAGCTCTGGGGCCAACGTCCTGACTTTC. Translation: CASSGGHMSSGANVLTF.

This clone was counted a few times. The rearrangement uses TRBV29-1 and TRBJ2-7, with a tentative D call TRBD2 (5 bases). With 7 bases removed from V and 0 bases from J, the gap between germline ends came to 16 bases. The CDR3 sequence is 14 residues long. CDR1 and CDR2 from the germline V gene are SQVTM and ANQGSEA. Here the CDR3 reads CSAGLSGNSYEQYF. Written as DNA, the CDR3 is TGCAGCGCCGGGCTTTCCGGGAACTCCTACGAGCAGTACTTC.

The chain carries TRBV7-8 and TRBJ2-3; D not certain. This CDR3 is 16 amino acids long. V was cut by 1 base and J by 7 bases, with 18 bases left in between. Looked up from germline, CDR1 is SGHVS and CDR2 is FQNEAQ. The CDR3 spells CASSLGPPGLRNTQYF. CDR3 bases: TGTGCCAGCAGCTTAGGACCGCCAGGTTTGAGGAATACGCAGTATTTT.

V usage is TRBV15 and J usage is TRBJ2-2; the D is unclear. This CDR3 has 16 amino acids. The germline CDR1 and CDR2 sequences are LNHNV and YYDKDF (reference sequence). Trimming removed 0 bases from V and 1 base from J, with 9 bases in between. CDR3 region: CATSRDHSMNTGELFF. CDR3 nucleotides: TGTGCCACCAGCAGAGATCACTCAATGAACACCGGGGAGCTGTTTTTT.

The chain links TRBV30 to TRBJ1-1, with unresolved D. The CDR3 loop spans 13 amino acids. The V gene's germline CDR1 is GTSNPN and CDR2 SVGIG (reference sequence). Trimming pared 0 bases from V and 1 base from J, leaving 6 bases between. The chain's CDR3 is CAWSVLRNTEAFF. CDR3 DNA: TGTGCCTGGAGTGTACTAAGGAACACTGAAGCTTTCTTT.

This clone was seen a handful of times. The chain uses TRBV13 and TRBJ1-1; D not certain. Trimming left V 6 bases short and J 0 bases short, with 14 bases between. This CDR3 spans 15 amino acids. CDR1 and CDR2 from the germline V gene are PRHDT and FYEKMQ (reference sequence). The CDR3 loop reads CASRFRGGLNTEAFF. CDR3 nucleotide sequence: TGTGCCAGCAGATTCAGAGGAGGCCTGAACACTGAAGCTTTCTTT. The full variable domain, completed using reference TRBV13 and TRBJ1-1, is AAGVIQSPRHLIKEKRETATLKCYPIPRHDTVYWYQQGPGQDPQFLISFYEKMQSDKGSIPDRFSAQQFSDYHSELNMSSLELGDSALYFCASRFRGGLNTEAFFGQGTRLTVV.

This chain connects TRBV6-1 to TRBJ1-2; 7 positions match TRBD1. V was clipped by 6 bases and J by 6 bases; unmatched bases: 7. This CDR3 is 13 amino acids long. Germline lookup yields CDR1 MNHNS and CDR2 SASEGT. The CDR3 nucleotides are TGTGCCAGCAGGGAGGGGGCCATGGATGGCTACACCTTC. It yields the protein CASREGAMDGYTF.